The 10 T cell receptor beta chains below were found in one sample sequenced in a study of spatial heterogeneity in lung cancer. No antigens are known for them. General study results and limits: Counts that tracked tumor mutation counts were those of expanded intratumoral alpha and beta TCRs.

TCRdb reprocessed the 5' RACE reads with MiXCR, giving one entry per CDR3 protein. The sample lists about 7,400 distinct CDR3 sequences; 11% to 15% were seen once. The time point denotes: sample taken at primary tumor resection. The input for sequencing was lung tumor tissue, taken at surgery. These receptors were collected from a female donor with early-stage non-small cell lung cancer.

This clonotype was counted ten times or more. This rearrangement joins TRBV24-1 to TRBJ2-1; D is tentatively TRBD1 or TRBD2 (5 bases each). The CDR3 is 15 amino acids. V was cut by 7 bases and J by 0 bases, with 12 bases left in between. The germline V gene encodes CDR1 KGHDR and CDR2 SFDVKD. The CDR3 loop is CATREGTSSYNEQFF. CDR3 sequence (DNA): TGTGCCACCAGGGAAGGGACCAGCTCCTACAATGAGCAGTTCTTC.

In this sample, this clonotype turned up many times. The chain carries TRBV6-5 and TRBJ1-1, with a weak D call TRBD1 (5 bases). The CDR3 length is 14 residues. From germline, CDR1 is MNHEY and CDR2 SVGAGI. V shed 6 bases and J shed 5 bases, with 16 bases lying between them. The CDR3: CASSRGDVMTEAFF. CDR3 nucleotide sequence: TGTGCCAGCAGCCGGGGGGACGTTATGACTGAAGCTTTCTTT.

This clonotype has a handful of counts. This chain uses TRBV12-3 or TRBV12-4 with TRBJ1-2, with D possibly matching TRBD1 (6 bases). The CDR3 has 11 amino acids. Between the trimmed V and J ends, which lost 5 bases and 7 bases, there was a span of 8 bases. In DNA form, the CDR3 reads TGTGCCAGCAGTACAGGGACTGGCTACACCTTC. It encodes CASSTGTGYTF.

This clonotype was observed many times. V usage is TRBV28 and J usage is TRBJ2-2; perhaps D is TRBD1 or TRBD2 (5 bases each). The CDR3 extends over 15 amino acids. V was cut by 7 bases and J by 3 bases, with 15 bases left in between. Germline CDR1 and CDR2: MDHEN and SYDVKM. The CDR3: CASKLTGAYTGELFF. Written as DNA, the CDR3 is TGTGCCAGCAAATTAACCGGGGCGTACACCGGGGAGCTGTTTTTT.

Judged by abundance, this clonotype is medium-sized. The gene calls are TRBV19 and TRBJ1-3; D unclear. V was shortened by 5 bases and J by 3 bases, with 14 bases between the two germline ends. Germline V gene lookup returns CDR1 LNHDA and CDR2 SQIVND (reference sequence). The CDR3 consists of 15 residues. The CDR3 is CASSAPRTDGNTIYF. The CDR3 DNA reads TGTGCCAGTAGTGCCCCCCGAACGGATGGAAACACCATATATTTT.

This clonotype was seen at least ten times. The genes are TRBV7-9 and TRBJ2-1; no clear D. Trimming shortened V by 5 bases and J by 3 bases, and 11 bases separated the two germline ends. Germline lookup yields CDR1 SEHNR and CDR2 FQNEAQ (reference sequence). The CDR3 loop spans 14 amino acids. Here the CDR3 DNA reads TGTGCCAGCAGCCCCATTGGGGTCTACAATGAGCAGTTCTTC. This codes for CASSPIGVYNEQFF. The entire variable domain, with the rest obtained from reference TRBV7-9 and TRBJ2-1, is as follows: DTGVSQNPRHKITKRGQNVTFRCDPISEHNRLYWYRQTLGQGPEFLTYFQNEAQLEKSRLLSDRFSAERPKGSFSTLEIQRTEQGDSAMYLCASSPIGVYNEQFFGPGTRLTVL.

This clonotype was seen ten or more times. The chain employs TRBV6-1 and TRBJ2-1; D possibly corresponds to TRBD1 (6 bases). CDR1 and CDR2 from the germline V gene are MNHNS and SASEGT. This CDR3 has 13 amino acids. V gave up 5 bases and J gave up 12 bases, with 17 bases separating them. DNA of the CDR3: TGTGCCAGCAGTTCACCGGACAGTTTAGGGCAGTTCTTC. Encoded protein: CASSSPDSLGQFF.

In this sample, this clonotype is medium-sized. J is TRBJ1-1 and V is TRBV29-1, with D possibly TRBD1 on 5 matching bases. Trimming took 6 bases from V and 5 from J, leaving 28 bases between them. CDR1 and CDR2 (germline): SQVTM, ANQGSEA. The CDR3 runs 17 residues. As DNA, the CDR3 is TGCAGCGTCCAATCGGCAGGGAAAGGCATTAGGGGTACTGAAGCTTTCTTT. Residues: CSVQSAGKGIRGTEAFF.

This clonotype was counted at least ten times. The V and J genes are TRBV9 and TRBJ2-5, with 7 nucleotides matching TRBD1. The CDR3 sequence is 15 residues long. The V segment lost 6 bases and the J segment 5 bases; nucleotides outside the gene matches: 13. The V gene's germline CDR1 is SGDLS and CDR2 YYNGEE. The CDR3 DNA reads TGTGCCAGCAACACCGGGACAGCCTTGGGCGAGACCCAGTACTTC. Amino acid sequence: CASNTGTALGETQYF.

The chain's CDR3 is CASSKGLAGVYEQYF. As DNA, the CDR3 is TGTGCCAGCAGCAAAGGACTAGCGGGAGTCTACGAGCAGTACTTC. This rearrangement joins TRBV12-3 or TRBV12-4 to TRBJ2-7; TRBD2 matches 13 bases. This CDR3 has 15 amino acids. V lost 6 bases, J lost 3 bases, and 5 bases stayed unmatched.